This T cell receptor (beta chain) emerged from a study of T cells in localized non-small cell lung cancer. Germline loops: CDR1 SGHRS, CDR2 YFSETQ. The CDR3 consists of 15 residues. With 0 bases clipped from V and 3 bases from J, the junction kept 4 bases outside the gene matches. Profiled with immunoSEQ multiplex PCR; TCRdb holds only in-frame clones, not every one. The sample records 25,000 or so clones, 70% to 90% being singletons. The V call is TRBV5-1, the J call TRBJ2-3; 7 nucleotides match TRBD1. This clonotype was obtained from a man aged 40 to 69 with stage II lung adenocarcinoma. Here the sequenced sample was PBMCs, taken before any cancer treatment. The CDR3 loop reads CASSLGDRNTDTQYF. The CDR3 nucleotides read TGCGCCAGCAGCTTGGGGGACAGAAATACAGATACGCAGTATTTT.